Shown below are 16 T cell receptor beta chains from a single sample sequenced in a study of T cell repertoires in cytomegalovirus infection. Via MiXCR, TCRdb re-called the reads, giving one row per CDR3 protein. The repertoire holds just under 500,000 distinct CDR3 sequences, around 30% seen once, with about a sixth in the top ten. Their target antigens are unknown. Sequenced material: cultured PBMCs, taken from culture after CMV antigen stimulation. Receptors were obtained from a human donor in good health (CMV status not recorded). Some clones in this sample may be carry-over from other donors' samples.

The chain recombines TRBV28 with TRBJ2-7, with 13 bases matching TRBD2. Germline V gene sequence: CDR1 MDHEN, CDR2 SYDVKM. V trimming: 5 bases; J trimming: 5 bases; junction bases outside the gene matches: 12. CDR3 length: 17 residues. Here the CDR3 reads CASSAGLAGTIGNEQYF. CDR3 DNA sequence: TGTGCCAGCAGTGCGGGACTAGCGGGAACGATCGGGAACGAGCAGTACTTC.

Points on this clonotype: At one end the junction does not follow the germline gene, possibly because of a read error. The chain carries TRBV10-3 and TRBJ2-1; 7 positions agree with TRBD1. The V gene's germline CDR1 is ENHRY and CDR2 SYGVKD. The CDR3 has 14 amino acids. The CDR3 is CAITRQGSYKEQFF. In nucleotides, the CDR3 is TGTGCCATCACCAGACAGGGCTCCTACAAGGAGCAGTTCTTC.

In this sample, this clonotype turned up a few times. CDR3 amino acids: CASSKGLVGGPTDTQYF. CDR3 in DNA: TGTGCCAGCAGCAAAGGGCTGGTGGGAGGGCCCACAGATACGCAGTATTTT. V and J are TRBV11-2 and TRBJ2-3; 7 positions agree with TRBD2. V shed 5 bases and J 2 bases; nucleotides not matched to a gene: 13. Germline lookup yields CDR1 SGHAT and CDR2 FQNNGV. The CDR3 is 17 amino acids.

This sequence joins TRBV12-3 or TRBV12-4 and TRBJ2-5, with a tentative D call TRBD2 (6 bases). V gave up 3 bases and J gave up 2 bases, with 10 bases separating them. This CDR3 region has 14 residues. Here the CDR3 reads CASSFFREQETQYF. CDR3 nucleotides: TGTGCCAGCAGTTTTTTCCGGGAGCAAGAGACCCAGTACTTC.

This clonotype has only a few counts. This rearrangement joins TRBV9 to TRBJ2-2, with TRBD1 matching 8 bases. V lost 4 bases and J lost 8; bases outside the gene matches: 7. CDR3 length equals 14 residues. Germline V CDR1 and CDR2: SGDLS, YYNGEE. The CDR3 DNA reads TGTGCCAGCAGCAGCCGACAGGGGATAGGGGAGCTGTTTTTT. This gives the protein CASSSRQGIGELFF. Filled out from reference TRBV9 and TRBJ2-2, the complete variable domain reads DSGVTQTPKHLITATGQRVTLRCSPRSGDLSVYWYQQSLDQGLQFLIQYYNGEERAKGNILERFSAQQFPDLHSELNLSSLELGDSALYFCASSSRQGIGELFFGEGSRLTVL.

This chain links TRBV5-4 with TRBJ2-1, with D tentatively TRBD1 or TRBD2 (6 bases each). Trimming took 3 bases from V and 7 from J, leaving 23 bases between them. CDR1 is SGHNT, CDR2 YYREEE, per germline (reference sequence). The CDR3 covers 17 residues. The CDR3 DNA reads TGTGCCAGCAGCTCCGGGGGCGGGCAGCCCATAGCGAATGAGCAGTTCTTC. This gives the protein CASSSGGGQPIANEQFF.

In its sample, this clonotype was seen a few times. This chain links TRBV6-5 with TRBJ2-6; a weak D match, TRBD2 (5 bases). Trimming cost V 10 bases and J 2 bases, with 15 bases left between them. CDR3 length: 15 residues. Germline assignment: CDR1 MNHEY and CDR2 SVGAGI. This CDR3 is CATRRYWAGANVLTF. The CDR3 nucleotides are TGTGCCACCCGGAGGTATTGGGCTGGGGCCAACGTCCTGACTTTC.

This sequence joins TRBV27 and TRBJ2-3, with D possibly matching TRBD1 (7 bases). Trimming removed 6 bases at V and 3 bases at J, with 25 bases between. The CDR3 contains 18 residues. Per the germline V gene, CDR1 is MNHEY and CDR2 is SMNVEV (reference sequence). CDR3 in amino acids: CASRKDREITGATDTQYF. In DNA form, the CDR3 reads TGTGCCAGCAGGAAAGACAGGGAGATAACGGGAGCGACAGATACGCAGTATTTT.

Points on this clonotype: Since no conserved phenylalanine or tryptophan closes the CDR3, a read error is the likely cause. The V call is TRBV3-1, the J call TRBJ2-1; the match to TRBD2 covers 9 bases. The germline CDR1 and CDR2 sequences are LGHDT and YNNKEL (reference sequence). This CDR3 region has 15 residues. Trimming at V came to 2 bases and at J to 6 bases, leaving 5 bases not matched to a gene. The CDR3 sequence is CASSQLAGRVNEQFL. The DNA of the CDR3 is TGTGCCAGCAGCCAACTAGCGGGAAGGGTCAATGAGCAGTTCTTA.

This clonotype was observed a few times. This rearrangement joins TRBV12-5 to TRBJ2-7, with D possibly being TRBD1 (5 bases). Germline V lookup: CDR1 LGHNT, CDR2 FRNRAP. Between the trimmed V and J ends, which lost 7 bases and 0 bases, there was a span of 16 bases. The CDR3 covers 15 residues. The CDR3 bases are TGTGCTAGTGAAGGGGTGGCGGCGAGCTCCTACGAGCAGTACGTC. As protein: CASEGVAASSYEQYV.

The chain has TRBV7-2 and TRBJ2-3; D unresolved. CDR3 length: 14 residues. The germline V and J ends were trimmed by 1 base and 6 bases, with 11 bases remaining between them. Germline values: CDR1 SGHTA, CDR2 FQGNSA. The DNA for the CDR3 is TGTGCCAGCAGCTTAGAACCCGCCTCGGATACGCAGTATTTT. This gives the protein CASSLEPASDTQYF. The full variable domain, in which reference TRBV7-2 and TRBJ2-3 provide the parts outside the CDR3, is GAGVSQSPSNKVTEKGKDVELRCDPISGHTALYWYRQSLGQGLEFLIYFQGNSAPDKSGLPSDRFSAERTGGSVSTLTIQRTQQEDSAVYLCASSLEPASDTQYFGPGTRLTVL.

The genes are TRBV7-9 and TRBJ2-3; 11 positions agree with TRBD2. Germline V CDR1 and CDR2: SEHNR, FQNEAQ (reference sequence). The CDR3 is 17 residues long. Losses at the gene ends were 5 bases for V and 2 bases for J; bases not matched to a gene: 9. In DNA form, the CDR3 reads TGTGCCAGCAGCCCCGGACTAGCGGGTCTGGTCACAGATACGCAGTATTTT. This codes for CASSPGLAGLVTDTQYF.

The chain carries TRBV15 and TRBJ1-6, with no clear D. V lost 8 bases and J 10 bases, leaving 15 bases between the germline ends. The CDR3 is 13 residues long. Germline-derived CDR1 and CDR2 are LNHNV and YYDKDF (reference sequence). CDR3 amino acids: CATRRAVGSPLHF. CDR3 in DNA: TGTGCCACCCGACGGGCGGTAGGCTCACCCCTCCACTTT.

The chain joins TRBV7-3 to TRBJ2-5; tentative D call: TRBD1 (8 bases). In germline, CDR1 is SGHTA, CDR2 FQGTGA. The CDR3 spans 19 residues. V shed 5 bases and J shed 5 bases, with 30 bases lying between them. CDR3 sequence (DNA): TGTGCCAGCAGCCTTATTCCCCGTACAGGGGGGGAATTTGTTGAGACCCAGTACTTC. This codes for CASSLIPRTGGEFVETQYF.

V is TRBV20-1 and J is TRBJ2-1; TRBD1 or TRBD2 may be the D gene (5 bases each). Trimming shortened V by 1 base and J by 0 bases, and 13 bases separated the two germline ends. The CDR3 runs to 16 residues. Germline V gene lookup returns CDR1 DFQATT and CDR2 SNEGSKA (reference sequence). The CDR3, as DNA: TGCAGTGCTAGAGGCTTTGAGGGGAGCTCCTACAATGAGCAGTTCTTC. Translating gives CSARGFEGSSYNEQFF.

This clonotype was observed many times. In nucleotides, the CDR3 is TGTGCCAGCAGCCCCCGACTAGTAAATGAGCAGTTCTTC. The encoded protein is CASSPRLVNEQFF. The V and J genes are TRBV7-2 and TRBJ2-1; D might be TRBD2 (6 bases). The CDR3 consists of 13 residues. V was pared by 5 bases and J by 7 bases, with 12 bases between. Per the germline V gene, CDR1 is SGHTA and CDR2 is FQGNSA.